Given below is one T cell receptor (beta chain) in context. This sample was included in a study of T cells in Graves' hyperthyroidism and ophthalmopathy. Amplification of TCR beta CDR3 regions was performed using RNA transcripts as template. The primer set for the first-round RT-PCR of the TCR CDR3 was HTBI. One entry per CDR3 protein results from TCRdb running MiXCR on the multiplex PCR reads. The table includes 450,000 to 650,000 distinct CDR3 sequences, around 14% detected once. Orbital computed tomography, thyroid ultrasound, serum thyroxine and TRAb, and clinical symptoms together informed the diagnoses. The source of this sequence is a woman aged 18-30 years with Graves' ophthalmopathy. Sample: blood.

The CDR3 loop reads CATSFQGVEFF. The CDR3 DNA sequence: TGTGCCACCAGTTTCCAGGGGGTGGAGTTCTTC. The V gene is TRBV24-1, the J gene TRBJ2-1, with 7 positions matching TRBD1. This CDR3 has 11 residues. Trimming at V came to 6 bases and at J to 14 bases, leaving 6 bases not matched to a gene. CDR1 and CDR2 from the germline V gene are KGHDR and SFDVKD.